Here is one T cell receptor beta chain with its context. Its specificity is not known. Other DNA sequences in the sample encode the same CDR3. Generated by immunoSEQ multiplex PCR, the TCRdb table keeps only in-frame clones and is missing some. The profile shows 2 million to 2.5 million clones, nearly 97% of them singletons. These data are taken from a study of shared clonotypes between healthy human individuals. Study summary: Each donor's CD4 naive and CD4 memory cells filled three plates apiece, CD8 naive two, and CD8 memory one. General study results and limits: The sharing of 5% to 6.5% of naive CD4 clonotypes was seen across several donors. Read depth was anticipated to influence clonotype sharing among donors.

Recent acute infections and vaccinations were absent in the healthy HIV-negative adult donors. What was sequenced was naive CD4+ T cells sorted from blood. The sample's subset: CD45RA+ positively selected. The receptor's source is a man younger than 30 in good health.

The CDR3 nucleotides read TGTGCCTGGAGCAGGGACGCCAATGAAAAACTGTTTTTT. Encoded protein: CAWSRDANEKLFF. The V and J genes are TRBV30 and TRBJ1-4; a weak D match, TRBD1 (5 bases). CDR3 length: 13 amino acids. Germline lookup yields CDR1 GTSNPN and CDR2 SVGIG (reference sequence). V lost 3 bases and J 5 bases, leaving 10 bases between the germline ends.